This T cell receptor beta chain was sequenced during a study of T cells after yellow fever vaccination. Via MiXCR, TCRdb re-called the 5' RACE reads, giving one row per CDR3 protein. The table has hundreds of thousands of distinct CDR3 sequences, 8.7% seen once. The germline V gene has CDR1 LGHNA and CDR2 YSLEER. The V segment lost 0 bases and the J segment 4 bases; nucleotides outside the gene matches: 2. CDR3 length equals 14 residues. This TCR was recovered from a man aged 18 to 30 who received the YFV17D yellow fever vaccine. The chain employs TRBV4-3 and TRBJ2-5, with 7 bases lining up with TRBD1. The specimen was PBMCs, collected on the day of the first yellow fever vaccination. The CDR3 DNA follows: TGCGCCAGCAGCCAAGAGTCAGGGGGAGAGACCCAGTACTTC. Amino acids: CASSQESGGETQYF.